This T cell receptor (beta chain) is drawn from a study of blood T cell repertoires in COVID-19. Study summary: Collection of acute and convalescent COVID-19 samples took place in the United States, Italy and Spain.

Only in-frame clones appear in the TCRdb table, and some are missing; sequencing was by immunoSEQ multiplex PCR. The table includes approximately 97,000 clones, 90% detected once. The germline CDR1 and CDR2 sequences are KGHSH and LQKENI. There are 13 residues in the CDR3. V was pared by 4 bases and J by 6 bases, with 12 bases between. This chain links TRBV18 with TRBJ1-1; maybe TRBD1 (5 bases). The TCR sequence derives from a man aged 55 to 70 with acute or convalescent COVID-19. Material: peripheral blood. The CDR3 loop is CASSLLDRSEAFF. CDR3 sequence (DNA): TGTGCCAGCTCACTTCTTGACAGATCTGAAGCTTTCTTT.